This TCR beta chain was observed in a study of T cell changes during pregnancy in multiple sclerosis. This CDR3 has 16 residues. CDR1 is LGHNA and CDR2 is YNFKEQ in the germline V gene. Trimming at V came to 1 base and at J to 4 bases, leaving 3 bases not matched to a gene. Produced via immunoSEQ multiplex PCR; TCRdb's table is partial and in-frame only. Of about 130,000 clones in the sample, roughly 97% were seen once. The sample here was peripheral blood, taken after pregnancy. The receptor was derived from a female donor with multiple sclerosis, enrolled in a pregnancy study. This chain joins TRBV4-2 and TRBJ2-6; 8 bases line up with TRBD2. CDR3 sequence (DNA): TGTGCCAGCAGCCAAGCGGGAGGGGACGGGGCCAACGTCCTGACTTTC. Protein product: CASSQAGGDGANVLTF.